This passage covers 2 T cell receptor beta chains from one sample sequenced in a study of cytomegalovirus exposure and HLA in healthy donors. With 60 Vbeta and 13 Jbeta primers, the PCR was carried out. The protocol was immunoSEQ multiplex PCR, while the TCRdb copy is restricted to in-frame clones and leaves out a portion. The sample has nearly 200,000 clones, 75% to 85% seen once. The sequencing sample was made of PBMCs. Every receptor here comes from a male donor in good health and CMV-seropositive.

The genes are TRBV5-4 and TRBJ2-3; TRBD2 matches 11 bases. Trimming took 1 base from V and 6 from J; bases not matched to a gene: 4. Germline V CDR1 and CDR2: SGHNT, YYREEE (reference sequence). The length of the CDR3 is 15 residues. CDR3 region: CASSLTSGGSDTQYF. CDR3 nucleotide sequence: TGTGCCAGCAGCTTGACTAGCGGGGGATCGGATACGCAGTATTTT.

V is TRBV4-2 and J is TRBJ2-7; 7 bases match TRBD1. CDR3 size: 13 residues. The J segment lost 9 bases and the V segment lost 1 base, leaving 6 bases of the junction unmatched. Looked up from germline, CDR1 is LGHNA and CDR2 is YNFKEQ. The CDR3 loop reads CASSQVSGQRQYF. In DNA, the CDR3 is TGTGCCAGCAGCCAAGTATCGGGACAGCGGCAGTACTTC.